The sequence of this TCR beta chain was determined in a study of cytomegalovirus exposure and HLA in healthy donors. All donors participated as healthy donors of bone marrow. With V trimmed by 1 base and J by 2 bases, 4 bases remained unmatched. The CDR3 is made up of 15 amino acids. CDR1 is SGHNT and CDR2 is YYREEE in the germline V gene (reference sequence). 60 Vbeta and 13 Jbeta primers were used in PCR. The protocol was immunoSEQ multiplex PCR, while the TCRdb copy is restricted to in-frame clones and leaves out a portion. The table includes about 140,000 clones, 80% detected once. The J gene is TRBJ2-3, the V gene TRBV5-4, with TRBD2 matching over 7 bases. The sequencing sample was made of PBMCs. This receptor was obtained from a middle-aged man in good health and CMV-seronegative. The CDR3 region has the DNA TGTGCCAGCAGCTTGAGGGAGCGGGACACAGATACGCAGTATTTT. It specifies CASSLRERDTDTQYF.